This T cell receptor beta chain was documented in a study of T-cell reconstitution after alpha-beta-depleted transplantation in children. Unique molecular identifiers featured in how the TCRbeta library was prepared. TCRdb re-analysed the PCR reads in MiXCR, keeping a single row per CDR3 protein. The sample shows roughly 200,000 distinct CDR3 sequences, 8.5% to 10% of them seen only once. This CDR3 has 14 amino acids. Per germline, CDR1 KGHDR and CDR2 SFDVKD. Trimming removed 3 bases at V and 7 bases at J, with 14 bases between. This chain connects TRBV24-1 to TRBJ1-2; D perhaps matches TRBD1 (6 bases). The clonotype originates from a human donor who donated a stem cell graft to a child with acute lymphoblastic leukemia. Sequenced here: PBMCs from the stem cell graft donor, sampled from the stem cell graft. The CDR3 reads CATSDQGITAGYTF. The CDR3 DNA reads as TGTGCCACCAGTGATCAGGGGATAACGGCTGGCTACACCTTC.